This passage covers 15 T cell receptor beta chains from one sample sequenced in a study of CXCR3-negative and CXCR3-positive naive CD8 T cells (dated by TCRdb to between 2019 and 2020). Sequencing instrument: NextSeq 550. The Human TCR Profiling Kit (MiLaboratory) was used to make UMI-labeled 5' RACE TRB cDNA libraries. After TCRdb reprocessed the reads, each CDR3 protein sequence was kept as one row, without DNA. The table kept for this sample lists approximately 38,000 distinct CDR3 sequences. Together, the top ten hold about 8% of the sample. Sequenced sample: memory CD8+ T cells from blood. Taken with the paper, the label for cell subset or site translates to: conventional CD8+ memory T cells (TMEM), sorted as controls. These receptors all stem from a human donor in good health. Some clones in this sample may be carry-over from other donors' samples.

The chain carries TRBV28 and TRBJ1-1. Germline V CDR1 and CDR2: MDHEN, SYDVKM. The CDR3 is 13 amino acids. Here the CDR3 reads CASSLFRTTEAFF.

The chain's CDR3 is CASSQEPPTGELFF. V is TRBV4-1 and J is TRBJ2-2; TCRdb picks TRBD1, but there is no DNA to check that call. Looked up from germline, CDR1 is MGHRA and CDR2 is YSYEKL. The CDR3 totals 14 residues.

The chain carries TRBV7-6 and TRBJ2-2; without DNA, the TCRdb call of TRBD2 cannot be checked. The CDR3 spans 19 residues. Germline V gene data show CDR1 as SGHVS and CDR2 as FNYEAQ. The CDR3 reads CASSLAWTSGGTYTGELFF.

The chain has TRBV12-3 or TRBV12-4 and TRBJ1-2. The CDR3 spans 13 residues. The CDR3 loop reads CASSLEDYYGYTF.

This chain uses TRBV7-3 with TRBJ2-5; TCRdb reports TRBD1, a call that lacks DNA to check it against. Germline assignment: CDR1 SGHTA and CDR2 FQGTGA. The length of the CDR3 is 15 residues. CDR3 protein: CASSPGQEIRETQYF.

This sequence joins TRBV4-2 and TRBJ2-7; TCRdb's D call of TRBD2 is untestable without DNA. The CDR3 covers 19 residues. The germline CDR1 and CDR2 sequences are LGHNA and YNFKEQ. CDR3 sequence reads: CASSQDGDIAGGTSYEQYF.

The V call is TRBV7-9, the J call TRBJ2-5. This CDR3 spans 14 amino acids. Germline V gives CDR1 SEHNR, CDR2 FQNEAQ (reference sequence). CDR3 protein: CASSLEKAQETQYF. Full variable domain (remainder filled in from reference TRBV7-9 and TRBJ2-5): DTGVSQNPRHKITKRGQNVTFRCDPISEHNRLYWYRQTLGQGPEFLTYFQNEAQLEKSRLLSDRFSAERPKGSFSTLEIQRTEQGDSAMYLCASSLEKAQETQYFGPGTRLLVL.

This chain links TRBV5-1 with TRBJ1-1; checking the TCRdb D call of TRBD1 is not possible without DNA. Germline CDR1 SGHRS, CDR2 YFSETQ. The CDR3 totals 12 residues. CDR3 sequence reads: CASGQTGLEAFF.

The chain joins TRBV14 to TRBJ2-7; lacking DNA, the TRBD2 call made by TCRdb goes unchecked. CDR3 length: 15 amino acids. Per germline, CDR1 SGHDN and CDR2 FVKESK. The CDR3 reads CASSPASYKTYEQYF. Full variable domain (outside the CDR3, taken from reference TRBV14 and TRBJ2-7): EAGVTQFPSHSVIEKGQTVTLRCDPISGHDNLYWYRRVMGKEIKFLLHFVKESKQDESGMPNNRFLAERTGGTYSTLKVQPAELEDSGVYFCASSPASYKTYEQYFGPGTRLTVT.

The chain joins TRBV27 to TRBJ2-1; there is no DNA to check the TCRdb D call of TRBD1. Germline CDR1 is MNHEY and CDR2 is SMNVEV (reference sequence). The CDR3 loop spans 13 amino acids. CDR3 sequence: CASSRTGWNEQFF.

The chain employs TRBV11-3 and TRBJ2-1; TCRdb's D gene call, TRBD1, goes unchecked for lack of DNA. Germline values: CDR1 SGHNT, CDR2 YENEEA. This CDR3 spans 15 amino acids. The CDR3 spells CASSLEQVPYNEQFF.

V and J are TRBV6-5 and TRBJ2-6; TCRdb names TRBD1, which stays unverified in the absence of DNA. The CDR3 totals 17 residues. The germline V gene encodes CDR1 MNHEY and CDR2 SVGAGI. The CDR3 region is CASSYEGRISGANVLTF.

The chain has TRBV3-1 and TRBJ2-7; absent DNA, TCRdb's TRBD1 call cannot be checked. CDR3 length: 14 amino acids. CDR1 and CDR2 (germline): LGHDT, YNNKEL (reference sequence). The CDR3 loop is CASSQDPGSYEQYF.

V gene TRBV12-3 or TRBV12-4 combines with J gene TRBJ2-5; TCRdb's D call of TRBD1 is untestable without DNA. This CDR3 comprises 16 residues. The CDR3 region is CASSLELRGSKETQYF.

The rearrangement joins TRBV7-9 to TRBJ1-4; TCRdb selects TRBD1, and the lack of DNA leaves this call unchecked. The germline V gene encodes CDR1 SEHNR and CDR2 FQNEAQ (reference sequence). This CDR3 region has 14 residues. The CDR3 reads CASSSTEWGEKLFF.